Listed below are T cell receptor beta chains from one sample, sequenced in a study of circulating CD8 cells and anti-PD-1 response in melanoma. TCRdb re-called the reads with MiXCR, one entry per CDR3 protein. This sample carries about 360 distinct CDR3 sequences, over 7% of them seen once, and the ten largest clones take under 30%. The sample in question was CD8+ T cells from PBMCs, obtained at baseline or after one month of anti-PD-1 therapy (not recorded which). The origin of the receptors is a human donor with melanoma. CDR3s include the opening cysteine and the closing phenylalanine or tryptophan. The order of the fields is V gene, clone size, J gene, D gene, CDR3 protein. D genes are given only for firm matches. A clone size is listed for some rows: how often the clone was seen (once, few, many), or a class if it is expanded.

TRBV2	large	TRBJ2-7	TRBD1	CASSDGTGGYEQYF
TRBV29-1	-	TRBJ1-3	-	CSVSFGEDTIYF
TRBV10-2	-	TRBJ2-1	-	CASTPDGDMRFF
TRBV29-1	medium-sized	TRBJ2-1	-	CSVEGANEQFF
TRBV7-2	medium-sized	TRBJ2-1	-	CASSLLEGDNEQFF
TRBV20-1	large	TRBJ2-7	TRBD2	CSASPESGRENEQYF
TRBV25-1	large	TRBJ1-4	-	CASSVTTNEKLFF
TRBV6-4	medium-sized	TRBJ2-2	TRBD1	CASSLGQGAAGELFF
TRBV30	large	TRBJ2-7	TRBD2	CAWGYGLAGLSYEQYF
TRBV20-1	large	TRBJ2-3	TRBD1	CSASSGGDGDTQYF
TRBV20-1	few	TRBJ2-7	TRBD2	CSARDSGKATDSYEQHF
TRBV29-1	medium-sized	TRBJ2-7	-	CSVVGSEQYF
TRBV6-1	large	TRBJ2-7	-	CASSEAQLAYEQYF
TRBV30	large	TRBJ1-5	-	CAWRTARNQPQHF
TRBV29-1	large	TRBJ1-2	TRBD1	CSASTGVYYGYTF
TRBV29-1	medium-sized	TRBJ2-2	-	CSGRVQANTGELFF
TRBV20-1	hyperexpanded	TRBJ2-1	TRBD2	CSAITGTSGYNEQFF
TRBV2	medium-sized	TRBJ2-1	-	CASSEEGLGRNEQFF
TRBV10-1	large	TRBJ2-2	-	CASSEDYEGGELFF
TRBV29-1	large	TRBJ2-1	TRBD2	CSVDGLAGANEQFF
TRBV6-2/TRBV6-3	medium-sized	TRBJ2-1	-	CASSISGNSYNEQFF
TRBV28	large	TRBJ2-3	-	CASSPGHNRLTDTQYF
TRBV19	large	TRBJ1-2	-	CASSPGQLQSGYGYTF
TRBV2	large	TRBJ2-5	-	CASRELGPAGQETQYF
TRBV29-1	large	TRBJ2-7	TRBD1	CSVETGQESYEQYF
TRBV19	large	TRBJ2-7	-	CTGTAYEQYF
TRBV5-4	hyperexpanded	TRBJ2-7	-	CASSLVGKPPYEQYF
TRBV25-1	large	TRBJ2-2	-	CASSPGGAGELFF
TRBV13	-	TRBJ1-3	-	CAGSLQEHSGNTIYF